The 26 T cell receptor beta chains below were found in one sample sequenced in a study of HIV-infected children after antiretroviral therapy interruption (dated by TCRdb to about 2019). Library preparation was by 3' RACE. Sequencing was carried out with an Illumina MiSeq. TCR libraries were constructed from RNA with a 3' RACE protocol that used unique molecular identifiers to correct for PCR amplification bias. In TCRdb, the public reads were trimmed at Q25 with fastp and aligned with MiXCR, with productive beta chains retained. Rows are combined by CDR3 protein, so each entry shows the most common genes and DNA. Across this sample there are some 41,000 distinct CDR3 sequences, with about 6% seen only once. About 0.91% of the sample rests with the top ten. The treatment or condition tag for this specimen amounts to: PENTA 11 planned treatment interruption arm or continuous ART arm. Sequences were derived from CD45RA+ CD4+ T cells from PBMCs, pooled from several time points, sampled from a donor given antiretroviral therapy, either interrupted or continuous. The cell subset or site label for this specimen denotes: naive CD4+ CD45RA+ CD45RO- T cells. The receptors come from a pool of human donors with HIV.

This clonotype has at least ten counts. The V and J genes are TRBV29-1 and TRBJ2-7; 8 bases match TRBD1. Germline V gene sequence: CDR1 SQVTM, CDR2 ANQGSEA. The CDR3 is 15 residues long. After removal of 6 bases from V and 6 bases from J, the junction contained 16 bases not matched to a gene. The DNA for the CDR3 is TGCAGCGTCATGAATGTTAGGACAGGGCTCCGCGAGCAGTACTTC. Residues: CSVMNVRTGLREQYF.

This clonotype appeared many times. V gene TRBV12-3 or TRBV12-4 combines with J gene TRBJ1-2; D is possibly TRBD1 (5 bases). V gave up 2 bases and J gave up 3 bases, with 13 bases separating them. The CDR3 runs 15 residues. As DNA, the CDR3 is TGTGCCAGCAGTTTAAGGCCAGGGAACCACTATGGCTACACCTTC. Translating it yields CASSLRPGNHYGYTF.

This clonotype was counted only a few times. The CDR3 spells CASSYRGGGNLNTEAFF. CDR3 coding DNA: TGTGCCAGCAGTTACCGGGGGGGCGGAAACCTGAACACTGAAGCTTTCTTT. The rearrangement uses TRBV12-3 or TRBV12-4 and TRBJ1-1; perhaps TRBD1 as D (6 bases). The ends were cut back, 4 bases at V and 0 bases at J, with 18 bases in the middle. The CDR3 runs to 17 residues.

This clonotype was counted many times. The CDR3 loop is CASSPQLWTSVSGYYEQYF. CDR3 DNA: TGTGCCAGCAGTCCACAGCTTTGGACTAGCGTCAGCGGGTACTACGAGCAGTACTTC. The rearrangement links TRBV28 to TRBJ2-7; 9 nucleotides line up with TRBD2. J was trimmed by 3 bases and V by 5 bases; bases with no gene match: 20. CDR1 is MDHEN and CDR2 is SYDVKM in the germline V gene. This CDR3 has 19 amino acids.

The chain has TRBV4-3 and TRBJ2-3; 7 nucleotides agree with TRBD2. Germline V gene data show CDR1 as LGHNA and CDR2 as YSLEER. Germline trimming cut 6 bases from V and 2 bases from J; bases unmatched to any gene: 11. CDR3 length equals 16 residues. The CDR3 region has the DNA TGCGCCAGCAGTCGCGCCAGCGGGGAGAACACAGATACGCAGTATTTT. It translates to CASSRASGENTDTQYF.

This clonotype has a handful of counts. The rearrangement joins TRBV7-2 to TRBJ2-7; 11 nucleotides line up with TRBD2. The CDR3 covers 16 residues. The V and J ends lost 1 base and 6 bases, in that order; junction bases with no gene match: 8. CDR1 is SGHTA and CDR2 is FQGNSA in the germline V gene. CDR3 loop: CASSLVSLAGVGEQYF. In nucleotides, the CDR3 is TGTGCCAGCAGCTTAGTATCACTAGCGGGAGTAGGCGAGCAGTACTTC.

This clonotype showed up just a few times. The rearrangement links TRBV4-1 to TRBJ2-7; tentatively, D is TRBD1 (5 bases). Trimming removed 1 base at V and 3 bases at J, with 13 bases between. CDR3 size: 15 residues. Germline values: CDR1 MGHRA, CDR2 YSYEKL. Here the CDR3 reads CASSQGPQGNYEQYF. The CDR3 DNA reads TGCGCCAGCAGCCAAGGTCCCCAGGGAAACTACGAGCAGTACTTC.

This clonotype appeared many times. V is TRBV20-1 and J is TRBJ2-4; 7 positions match TRBD1. CDR3 size: 15 residues. V lost 6 bases and J lost 0; bases outside the gene matches: 8. Germline CDR1 and CDR2: DFQATT and SNEGSKA (reference sequence). CDR3 sequence: CSATGQVLAKNIQYF. For the CDR3, the DNA is TGCAGTGCCACAGGACAGGTACTAGCCAAAAACATTCAGTACTTC.

This clonotype appeared many times. The rearrangement joins TRBV7-2 to TRBJ1-1; D remains ambiguous. V lost 5 bases and J lost 0, with 7 bases in between. Germline loops: CDR1 SGHTA, CDR2 FQGNSA. The CDR3 is 13 residues long. CDR3 bases: TGTGCCAGCAGCCCATACTTGAACACTGAAGCTTTCTTT. Its translation: CASSPYLNTEAFF.

This clonotype appeared many times. Here the CDR3 reads CASGETGGTDTQYF. The CDR3 DNA is TGTGCCAGCGGAGAGACAGGAGGCACAGATACGCAGTATTTT. The chain is built from TRBV5-8 and TRBJ2-3, with a weak D call TRBD1 (6 bases). Looked up from germline, CDR1 is SGHTS and CDR2 is YDEGEE. Trimming cost V 7 bases and J 1 base, with 13 bases left between them. CDR3 length: 14 residues.

This clonotype was counted many times. V gene TRBV4-1 combines with J gene TRBJ2-7, with a tentative D call TRBD1 (5 bases). The length of the CDR3 is 15 residues. Per the germline V gene, CDR1 is MGHRA and CDR2 is YSYEKL. Trimming took off 1 base at V and 6 bases at J, with 16 bases between the two ends. The CDR3 nucleotides read TGCGCCAGCAGCCAAGTGCAGGGCTTTAGGTTCGAGCAGTACTTC. Amino acid sequence: CASSQVQGFRFEQYF.

The sample holds a few counts of this clonotype. The chain carries TRBV5-4 and TRBJ1-2; D remains unclear. The CDR3 covers 16 residues. Germline loops: CDR1 SGHNT, CDR2 YYREEE (reference sequence). The V gene lost 1 base and the J gene lost 3 bases, with 16 bases spanning the gap. The CDR3 region has the DNA TGTGCCAGCAGCTTGAACGTTCTGGGGAGCGACTATGGCTACACCTTC. Translation gives CASSLNVLGSDYGYTF.

The table lists this clonotype with many counts. This chain connects TRBV19 to TRBJ1-2, with 9 bases fitting TRBD1. Per germline, CDR1 LNHDA and CDR2 SQIVND (reference sequence). This CDR3 comprises 17 residues. V was clipped by 8 bases and J by 0 bases; unmatched bases: 13. DNA of the CDR3: TGTGCCAGTCGTCCGATGGGACAGGGAACCACTAACTATGGCTACACCTTC. This codes for CASRPMGQGTTNYGYTF.

In its sample, this clonotype was seen many times. Sequence at one end of the junction differs from germline and may be a read error. The chain recombines TRBV9 with TRBJ2-2; D could derive from TRBD1 or TRBD2 (7 bases each). The CDR3 is made up of 14 amino acids. The germline gives CDR1 SGDLS, CDR2 YYNGEE. The CDR3 loop is CASSVQNQGGGLFF. CDR3 nucleotides: TGTGCCAGCAGCGTACAAAACCAGGGGGGGGGGCTGTTTTTT. The whole variable domain, remainder taken from reference TRBV9 and TRBJ2-2, is DSGVTQTPKHLITATGQRVTLRCSPRSGDLSVYWYQQSLDQGLQFLIQYYNGEERAKGNILERFSAQQFPDLHSELNLSSLELGDSALYFCASSVQNQGGGLFFGEGSRLTVL.

The rearrangement links TRBV6-5 to TRBJ2-4, with 9 bases matching TRBD1. CDR3 length: 16 amino acids. Trimming took 2 bases from V and 9 from J; bases not matched to a gene: 11. The germline CDR1 and CDR2 sequences are MNHEY and SVGAGI. The CDR3 nucleotides read TGTGCCAGCAGTTACGGGGGCCGGGACAGGGCGGGCATTCAGTACTTC. Encoded protein: CASSYGGRDRAGIQYF.

The genes are TRBV6-6 and TRBJ1-1, with a weak D call TRBD1 (5 bases). With 0 bases removed from V and 8 bases from J, the gap between germline ends came to 10 bases. CDR3 size: 13 residues. The germline V gene has CDR1 MNHNY and CDR2 SVGAGI (reference sequence). The CDR3 sequence: CASSYSRQTEAFF. The DNA of the CDR3 is TGTGCCAGCAGTTACTCGCGACAGACCGAAGCTTTCTTT.

This clonotype was counted between two and nine times. The rearrangement links TRBV19 to TRBJ1-5, with 7 bases that match TRBD1. The germline V gene encodes CDR1 LNHDA and CDR2 SQIVND (reference sequence). V dropped 2 bases and J dropped 7; count of bases not matched to a gene: 14. The length of the CDR3 is 17 residues. CDR3 bases: TGTGCCAGTAGTATAAACAGTTGGGAACAGGGGTGGCAGCCCCAGCATTTT. Encoded protein: CASSINSWEQGWQPQHF.

This clonotype was seen repeatedly, ten times or more. The genes are TRBV5-5 and TRBJ1-2; TRBD1 matches 9 bases. The ends lost 0 bases at V and 7 bases at J; junction bases unmatched: 13. The germline gives CDR1 SGHKS, CDR2 YYEKEE (reference sequence). The CDR3 is made up of 17 amino acids. The DNA of the CDR3 is TGTGCCAGCAGCTTGGGGCCGGGACAGGGCTTCCCGAGTGGCTACACCTTC. Its protein product is CASSLGPGQGFPSGYTF.

There are many counts of this clonotype. The chain couples TRBV28 to TRBJ1-3; D gene ambiguous. Germline V gene lookup returns CDR1 MDHEN and CDR2 SYDVKM. The CDR3 runs 16 residues. Trimming shortened V by 2 bases and J by 4 bases, and 15 bases separated the two germline ends. CDR3 DNA sequence: TGTGCCAGCAGTTTAAATCGGAGGTCGAGGGGAAACACCATATATTTT. It encodes CASSLNRRSRGNTIYF.

This clonotype was seen repeatedly, ten times or more. This chain joins TRBV5-6 and TRBJ2-6, with 8 bases lining up with TRBD1. Germline V CDR1 and CDR2: SGHDT, YYEEEE. Germline trimming cut 4 bases from V and 0 bases from J; bases unmatched to any gene: 9. The length of the CDR3 is 18 residues. The CDR3 protein is CASSPPGQANSGANVLTF. For the CDR3, the DNA is TGTGCCAGCAGCCCCCCGGGACAGGCTAACTCTGGGGCCAACGTCCTGACTTTC.

This clonotype was seen ten or more times. This chain links TRBV12-5 with TRBJ2-1; 8 positions agree with TRBD2. J was trimmed by 4 bases and V by 6 bases; bases with no gene match: 11. This CDR3 has 16 residues. Germline CDR1 is LGHNT and CDR2 is FRNRAP. The CDR3 sequence is CASGDLFGGGYNEQFF. The CDR3 nucleotides are TGTGCTAGTGGAGACTTATTTGGCGGGGGGTACAATGAGCAGTTCTTC.

This clonotype was detected ten times or more. CDR3 region: CAISQGNNEQFF. CDR3 nucleotide sequence: TGTGCCATCAGTCAAGGGAACAATGAGCAGTTCTTC. The V and J genes are TRBV10-3 and TRBJ2-1, with D unclear. The CDR3 extends over 12 amino acids. The V gene lost 5 bases and the J gene lost 5 bases, with 7 bases spanning the gap. Germline lookup yields CDR1 ENHRY and CDR2 SYGVKD.

The chain combines TRBV11-2 with TRBJ2-3; D remains ambiguous. Trimming stripped 8 bases from V and 3 bases from J, with 12 bases between. The CDR3 contains 13 residues. In germline, CDR1 is SGHAT, CDR2 FQNNGV. The chain's CDR3 is CASYSVQTDTQYF. The CDR3 nucleotides are TGTGCCAGCTACTCGGTACAAACAGATACGCAGTATTTT. The entire variable domain, with the rest obtained from reference TRBV11-2 and TRBJ2-3, is as follows: EAGVAQSPRYKIIEKRQSVAFWCNPISGHATLYWYQQILGQGPKLLIQFQNNGVVDDSQLPKDRFSAERLKGVDSTLKIQPAKLEDSAVYLCASYSVQTDTQYFGPGTRLTVL.

At least ten counts were recorded for this clonotype. The chain recombines TRBV29-1 with TRBJ2-3, with D possibly called TRBD1 or TRBD2 (6 bases each). Germline-derived CDR1 and CDR2 are SQVTM and ANQGSEA. The CDR3 is 13 amino acids. Trimming removed 7 bases from V and 3 bases from J, with 14 bases in between. Here the CDR3 reads CSATGRLTDTQYF. The CDR3 nucleotides read TGCAGCGCCACAGGGAGGTTGACAGATACGCAGTATTTT.

This clonotype was detected many times. This rearrangement joins TRBV12-5 to TRBJ1-2; D is unclear. Germline CDR1 LGHNT, CDR2 FRNRAP. CDR3 size: 16 residues. Deletions cut 0 bases from V and 4 bases from J, with 15 bases between. Here the CDR3 reads CASGLVASNVRYGYTF. The CDR3 DNA follows: TGTGCTAGTGGTTTGGTCGCGTCGAATGTCCGCTATGGCTACACCTTC.

The table lists this clonotype with a few counts. The chain combines TRBV7-9 with TRBJ1-2, with a tentative D call TRBD1 (6 bases). CDR3 length equals 14 residues. Germline V gene data show CDR1 as SEHNR and CDR2 as FQNEAQ (reference sequence). V was shortened by 3 bases and J by 4 bases, with 12 bases between the two germline ends. The CDR3: CASSFRARGYGYTF. CDR3 coding DNA: TGTGCCAGCAGCTTTAGGGCCAGGGGCTATGGCTACACCTTC.